This T cell receptor beta chain came from a study of shared clonotypes between healthy human individuals. Profiled with immunoSEQ multiplex PCR; TCRdb holds only in-frame clones, not every one. Among some 1 million clones listed, roughly 80% were seen once. The V gene end was trimmed by 0 bases and the J gene end by 3 bases; junction bases not matched to a gene: 5. CDR1 and CDR2 (germline): SGDLS, YYNGEE. The CDR3 length is 15 residues. The receptor was derived from a man between 18 and 29 years old in good health. The chain joins TRBV9 to TRBJ2-7; 8 nucleotides match TRBD1. Sequences were obtained from memory CD4+ T cells sorted from blood. Regarding subset: CD45RA-negative fraction. The CDR3 nucleotides read TGTGCCAGCAGCGTAGAGGCAGGGGGCAACTACGAGCAGTACTTC. As protein: CASSVEAGGNYEQYF. Drawing the rest from reference TRBV9 and TRBJ2-7, the complete variable domain is DSGVTQTPKHLITATGQRVTLRCSPRSGDLSVYWYQQSLDQGLQFLIQYYNGEERAKGNILERFSAQQFPDLHSELNLSSLELGDSALYFCASSVEAGGNYEQYFGPGTRLTVT.